A selection of T cell receptor beta chains follows, all from one sample in a study of CD8+CD57+ T cells in acquired aplastic anemia. A single record per CDR3 protein comes from TCRdb applying MiXCR to the reads. The profile shows 150,000 to 200,000 distinct CDR3 sequences, roughly 47% of them singletons. The material sequenced was sorted CD4+, CD8+, or CD8+CD57+ T cells (not recorded which) from PBMCs. These receptors all stem from a human donor in good health. The CDR3 runs from the conserved cysteine through the conserved F or W. D genes are given only for firm matches. Only some rows state a clone size, as once, few, many or a class for expanded clones.

d_call,clone_size,j_call,v_call,cdr3_aa,cdr3_nt
-,few,TRBJ2-4,TRBV19,CASSIPGDGKNIQYF,TGTGCCAGTAGTATACCTGGGGACGGGAAAAACATTCAGTACTTC
TRBD2,-,TRBJ2-7,TRBV28,CATVAGGLYEQYF,TGTGCCACCGTAGCGGGGGGACTCTACGAGCAGTACTTC
-,-,TRBJ2-1,TRBV6-2/TRBV6-3,CASSLLPATTWNEQFF,TGTGCCAGCAGCTTACTCCCGGCTACGACTTGGAATGAGCAGTTCTTC
TRBD2,-,TRBJ2-1,TRBV6-1,CASKSAWTSGNNEQFF,TGTGCCAGCAAAAGTGCTTGGACTAGCGGGAACAATGAGCAGTTCTTC
TRBD1,many,TRBJ1-2,TRBV14,CASSRPGDSWDGYTF,TGTGCCAGCAGCCGACCCGGGGACAGTTGGGATGGCTACACCTTC
-,few,TRBJ2-2,TRBV6-1,CASKTDSITGELFF,TGTGCCAGCAAAACCGACAGTATTACCGGGGAGCTGTTTTTT
TRBD1,-,TRBJ2-2,TRBV24-1,CATSDQGQGPTGELFF,TGTGCCACCAGTGATCAGGGACAGGGGCCCACCGGGGAGCTGTTTTTT
TRBD2,few,TRBJ2-7,TRBV10-3,CAIRPFSGSSYEQYF,TGTGCCATCAGGCCGTTTAGCGGGAGCTCCTACGAGCAGTACTTC
-,-,TRBJ2-5,TRBV7-3,CAGSWGRGETQYF,TGTGCCGGCAGCTGGGGCAGGGGAGAGACCCAGTACTTC
-,-,TRBJ2-5,TRBV6-1,CASSEGAPLPSETQYF,TGTGCCAGCAGTGAAGGGGCACCGCTCCCAAGCGAGACCCAGTACTTC
-,-,TRBJ1-5,TRBV24-1,CATSAGQNSNQPQHF,TGTGCCACCAGTGCAGGACAGAATAGCAATCAGCCCCAGCATTTT
TRBD1,-,TRBJ1-2,TRBV5-1,CASRTGTAGSGYTF,TGCGCCAGCCGAACGGGGACAGCAGGTAGTGGCTACACCTTC
TRBD1,many,TRBJ2-4,TRBV24-1,CATSGDRGGGIQYF,TGTGCCACCAGTGGGGACAGGGGGGGAGGCATTCAGTACTTC
TRBD2,-,TRBJ2-7,TRBV6-1,CASSPTSGGLYEQYF,TGTGCCAGCAGTCCAACTAGCGGGGGTCTCTACGAGCAGTACTTC
-,few,TRBJ2-5,TRBV19,CASSQADQETQYF,TGTGCCAGTAGTCAGGCAGATCAAGAGACCCAGTACTTC
-,-,TRBJ1-1,TRBV24-1,CATSDSGTPNTEAFF,TGTGCCACCAGTGACTCCGGGACACCAAACACTGAAGCTTTCTTT
-,many,TRBJ1-1,TRBV7-6,CASSAGPPNEAFF,TGTGCCAGCAGCGCGGGCCCTCCCAATGAGGCTTTCTTT
-,many,TRBJ2-2,TRBV29-1,CSVAGFANTGELFF,TGCAGCGTTGCCGGGTTCGCGAACACCGGGGAGCTGTTTTTT
-,many,TRBJ2-3,TRBV3-1,CASSQGGTYTDTQYF,TGTGCCAGCAGCCAGGGCGGGACGTACACAGATACGCAGTATTTT
-,-,TRBJ2-7,TRBV11-2,CASSPTEVYEQYF,TGTGCCAGCAGCCCCACTGAGGTCTACGAGCAGTACTTC
-,-,TRBJ2-1,TRBV10-3,CAISDEIGNEQFF,TGTGCCATCAGCGATGAGATCGGCAATGAGCAGTTCTTC
-,once,TRBJ2-7,TRBV19,CASSIAEAYEQYF,TGTGCCAGTAGTATAGCAGAAGCCTACGAGCAGTACTTC
TRBD2,many,TRBJ2-1,TRBV7-3,CASSQLAGVINEQFF,TGTGCCAGCAGCCAACTAGCGGGGGTGATAAATGAGCAGTTCTTC